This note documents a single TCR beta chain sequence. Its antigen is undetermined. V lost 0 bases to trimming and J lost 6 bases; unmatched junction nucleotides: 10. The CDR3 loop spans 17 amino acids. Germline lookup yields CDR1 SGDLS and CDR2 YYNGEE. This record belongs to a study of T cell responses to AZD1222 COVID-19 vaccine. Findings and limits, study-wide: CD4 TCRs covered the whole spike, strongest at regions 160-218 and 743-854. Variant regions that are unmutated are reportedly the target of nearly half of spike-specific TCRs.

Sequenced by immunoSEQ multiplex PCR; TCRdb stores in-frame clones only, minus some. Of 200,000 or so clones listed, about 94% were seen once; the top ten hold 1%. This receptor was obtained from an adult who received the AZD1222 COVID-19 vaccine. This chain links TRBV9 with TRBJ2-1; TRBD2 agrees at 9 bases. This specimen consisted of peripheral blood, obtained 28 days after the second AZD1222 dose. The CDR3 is CASSVVGGASGANEQFF. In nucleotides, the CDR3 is TGTGCCAGCAGCGTAGTTGGGGGCGCTAGCGGGGCCAATGAGCAGTTCTTC.